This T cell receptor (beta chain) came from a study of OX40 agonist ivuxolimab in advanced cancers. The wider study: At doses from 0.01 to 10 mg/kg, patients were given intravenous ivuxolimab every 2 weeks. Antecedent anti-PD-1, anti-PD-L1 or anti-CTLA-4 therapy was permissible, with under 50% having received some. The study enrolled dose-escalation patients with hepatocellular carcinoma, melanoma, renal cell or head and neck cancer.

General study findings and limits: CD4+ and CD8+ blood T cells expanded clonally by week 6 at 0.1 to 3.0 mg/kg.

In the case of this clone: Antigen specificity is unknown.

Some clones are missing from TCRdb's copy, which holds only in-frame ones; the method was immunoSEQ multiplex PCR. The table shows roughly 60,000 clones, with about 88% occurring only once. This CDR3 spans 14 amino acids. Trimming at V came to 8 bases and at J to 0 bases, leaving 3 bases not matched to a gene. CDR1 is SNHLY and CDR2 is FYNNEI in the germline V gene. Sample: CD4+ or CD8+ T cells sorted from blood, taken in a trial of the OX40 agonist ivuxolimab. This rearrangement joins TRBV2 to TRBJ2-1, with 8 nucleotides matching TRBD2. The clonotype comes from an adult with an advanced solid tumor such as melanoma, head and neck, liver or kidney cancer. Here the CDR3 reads CASARGGSYNEQFF. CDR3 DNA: TGTGCCAGCGCTCGGGGGGGCTCCTACAATGAGCAGTTCTTC.